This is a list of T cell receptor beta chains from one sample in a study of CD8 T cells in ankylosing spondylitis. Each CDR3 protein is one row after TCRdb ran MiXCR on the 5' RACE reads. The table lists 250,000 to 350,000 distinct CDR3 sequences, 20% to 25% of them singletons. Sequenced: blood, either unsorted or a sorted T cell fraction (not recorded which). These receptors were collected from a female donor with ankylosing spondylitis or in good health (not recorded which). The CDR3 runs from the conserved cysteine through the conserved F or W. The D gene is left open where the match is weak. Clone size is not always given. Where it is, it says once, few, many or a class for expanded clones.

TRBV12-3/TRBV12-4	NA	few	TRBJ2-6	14	CASRVSSGANVLTF	TGTGCCAGCAGGGTTAGCTCTGGGGCCAACGTCCTGACTTTC
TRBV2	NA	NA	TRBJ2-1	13	CASYRLKYNEQFF	TGTGCCAGCTATCGACTGAAATACAATGAGCAGTTCTTC
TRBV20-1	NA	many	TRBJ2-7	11	CSARSAYEQYF	TGCAGTGCTAGGAGCGCCTACGAGCAGTACTTC
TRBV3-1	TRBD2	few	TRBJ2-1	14	CASSLTSGSTVQFF	TGTGCCAGCAGCCTCACTAGCGGGAGTACTGTGCAGTTCTTC
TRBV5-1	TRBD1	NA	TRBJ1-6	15	CASSSDRAGDSPLHF	TGCGCCAGCAGCTCAGACAGGGCGGGGGATTCACCCCTCCACTTT
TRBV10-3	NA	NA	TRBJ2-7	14	CAISESQGRHEQYF	TGTGCCATCAGTGAGTCACAGGGGAGGCACGAGCAGTACTTC
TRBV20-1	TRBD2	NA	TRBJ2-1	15	CSATPTSGRSNEQFF	TGCAGTGCCACCCCGACTAGCGGGAGAAGCAATGAGCAGTTCTTC
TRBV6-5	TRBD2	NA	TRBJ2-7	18	CASSYSLVEGRDSYEQYF	TGTGCCAGCAGTTACTCACTAGTAGAGGGGAGGGACTCCTACGAGCAGTACTTC
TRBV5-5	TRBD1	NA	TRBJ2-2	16	CASSFTGTGGSGELFF	TGTGCCAGCAGCTTCACTGGGACAGGGGGATCCGGGGAGCTGTTTTTT
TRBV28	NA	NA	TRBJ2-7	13	CASSLFRSYEQYF	TGTGCCAGCAGCCTCTTCAGGTCCTACGAGCAGTACTTC
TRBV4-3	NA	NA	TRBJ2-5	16	CASSQESGASRETQYF	TGCGCCAGCAGCCAAGAGTCGGGGGCATCGAGGGAGACCCAGTACTTC
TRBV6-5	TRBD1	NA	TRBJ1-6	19	CASSSHWTGYSSYNSPLHF	TGTGCCAGCAGTTCGCATTGGACAGGGTATAGTTCCTATAATTCACCCCTCCACTTT
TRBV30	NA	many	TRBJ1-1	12	CAWSTEYTEAFF	TGTGCCTGGAGTACGGAATACACTGAAGCTTTCTTT
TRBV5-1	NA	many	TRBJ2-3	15	CASSLGQIRTDTQYF	TGCGCCAGCAGCTTGGGACAGATCCGGACAGATACGCAGTATTTT
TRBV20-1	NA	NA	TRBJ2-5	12	CSARSAQETQYF	TGCAGTGCTAGGTCGGCCCAAGAGACCCAGTACTTC
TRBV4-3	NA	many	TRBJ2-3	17	CASSQERRPSGTDTQYF	TGCGCCAGCAGCCAAGAACGACGGCCTAGCGGCACAGATACGCAGTATTTT
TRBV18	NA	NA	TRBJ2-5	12	CASSPTGRTQYF	TGTGCCAGCTCACCGACCGGCCGGACCCAGTACTTC
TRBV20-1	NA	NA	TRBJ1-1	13	CSARDGVRTEAFF	TGCAGTGCTAGAGATGGGGTTCGAACTGAAGCTTTCTTT
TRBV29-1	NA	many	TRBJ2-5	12	CSVGGIGETQYF	TGCAGCGTTGGGGGGATCGGCGAGACCCAGTACTTC
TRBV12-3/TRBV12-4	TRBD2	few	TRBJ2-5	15	CASSRFSGREETQYF	TGTGCCAGCAGTCGGTTCAGCGGGAGGGAAGAGACCCAGTACTTC
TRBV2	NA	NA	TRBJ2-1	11	CASSLSSEQFF	TGTGCCAGCAGTTTAAGTAGTGAGCAGTTCTTC
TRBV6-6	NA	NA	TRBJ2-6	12	CASSLRANVLTF	TGTGCCAGCAGTCTTCGGGCCAACGTCCTGACTTTC
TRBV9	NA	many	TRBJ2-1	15	CASSVDGSNYNEQFF	TGTGCCAGCAGCGTAGACGGGAGCAACTACAATGAGCAGTTCTTC
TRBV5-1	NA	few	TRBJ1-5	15	CASSLFTGMGQPQHF	TGCGCCAGCAGCTTGTTCACGGGAATGGGGCAGCCCCAGCATTTT
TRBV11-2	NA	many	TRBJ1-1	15	CASSAKGLSNTEAFF	TGTGCCAGCAGCGCTAAAGGACTGTCGAACACTGAAGCTTTCTTT
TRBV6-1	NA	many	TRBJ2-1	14	CASRIRTGANEQFF	TGTGCCAGCAGGATAAGAACGGGAGCCAATGAGCAGTTCTTC
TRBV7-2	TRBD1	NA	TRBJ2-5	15	CASSLGTGRGETQYF	TGTGCCAGCAGCTTAGGGACAGGGCGCGGCGAGACCCAGTACTTC
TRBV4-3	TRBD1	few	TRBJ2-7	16	CASSQERDRGLDEQYF	TGCGCCAGCAGCCAAGAGAGGGACAGGGGGCTGGACGAGCAGTACTTC
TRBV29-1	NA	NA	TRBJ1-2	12	CSVEDIAYGYTF	TGCAGCGTTGAAGATATAGCCTATGGCTACACCTTC
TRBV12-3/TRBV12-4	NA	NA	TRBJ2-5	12	CASSFLRGTQYF	TGTGCCAGCAGCTTCCTTCGGGGGACCCAGTACTTC
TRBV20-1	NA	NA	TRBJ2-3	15	CSARDPAGRVDTQYF	TGCAGTGCTAGAGATCCCGCAGGGCGGGTGGATACGCAGTATTTT
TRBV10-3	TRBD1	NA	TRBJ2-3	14	CATLRDRGVDTQYF	TGTGCCACCCTCAGGGACAGGGGGGTCGATACGCAGTATTTT
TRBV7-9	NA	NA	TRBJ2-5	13	CASSPPLEETQYF	TGTGCCAGCAGCCCCCCCTTAGAAGAGACCCAGTACTTC
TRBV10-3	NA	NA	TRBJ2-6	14	CAISGRAGANVLTF	TGTGCCATCAGTGGGCGGGCCGGGGCCAACGTCCTGACTTTC
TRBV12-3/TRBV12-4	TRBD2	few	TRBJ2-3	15	CASSLGEGPTDTQYF	TGTGCCAGCAGTTTAGGGGAGGGCCCCACAGATACGCAGTATTTT
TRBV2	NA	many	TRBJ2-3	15	CASSHRDLPTDTQYF	TGTGCCAGCAGTCACCGGGACTTGCCCACAGATACGCAGTATTTT
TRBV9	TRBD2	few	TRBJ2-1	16	CASSGRLAASYNEQFF	TGTGCCAGCAGCGGGAGACTAGCGGCATCCTACAATGAGCAGTTCTTC
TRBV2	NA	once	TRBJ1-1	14	CASSARTTNTEAFF	TGTGCCAGCAGTGCGAGGACGACGAACACTGAAGCTTTCTTT
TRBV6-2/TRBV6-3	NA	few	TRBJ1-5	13	CASSHYSNQPQHF	TGTGCCAGCAGCCATTATAGCAATCAGCCCCAGCATTTT
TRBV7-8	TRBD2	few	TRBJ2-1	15	CASSFSGTSYNEQFF	TGTGCCAGCAGCTTTAGCGGGACTTCCTACAATGAGCAGTTCTTC
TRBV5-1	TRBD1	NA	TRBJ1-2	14	CASSLTGDSDGYTF	TGCGCCAGCAGCCTAACAGGGGATTCTGATGGCTACACCTTC
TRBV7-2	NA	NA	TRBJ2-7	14	CASSLELTFGEQYF	TGTGCCAGCAGCTTAGAGCTAACTTTTGGGGAGCAGTACTTC
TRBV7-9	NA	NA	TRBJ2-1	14	CASGMGGTYNEQFF	TGTGCCAGCGGGATGGGGGGAACCTACAATGAGCAGTTCTTC
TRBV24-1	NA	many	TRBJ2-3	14	CATSDPGSTDTQYF	TGTGCCACCAGTGATCCGGGGAGCACAGATACGCAGTATTTT
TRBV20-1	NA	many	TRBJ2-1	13	CSARGRTYNEQFF	TGCAGTGCCAGGGGCCGTACCTACAATGAGCAGTTCTTC
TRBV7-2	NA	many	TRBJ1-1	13	CASSLDQGTEAFF	TGCGCCAGCAGCTTGGATCAGGGCACTGAAGCTTTCTTT
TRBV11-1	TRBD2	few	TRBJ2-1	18	CASRSRTSGRSSYNEQFF	TGTGCCAGCAGGTCCAGGACTAGCGGGAGGTCGTCCTACAATGAGCAGTTCTTC
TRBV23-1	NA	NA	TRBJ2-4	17	CACSQSGRDGGKNIQYF	TGCGCCTGCAGTCAGTCGGGGCGGGATGGGGGCAAAAACATTCAGTACTTC
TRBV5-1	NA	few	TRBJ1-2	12	CASSPDLGGYTF	TGCGCCAGCAGCCCGGACCTTGGAGGCTACACCTTC
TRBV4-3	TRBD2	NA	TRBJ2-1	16	CASSQDGGLAGGEQFF	TGCGCCAGCAGCCAAGATGGGGGACTAGCTGGTGGAGAGCAGTTCTTC
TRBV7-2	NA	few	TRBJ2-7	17	CASSLGRTSGSSYEQYF	TGTGCCAGCAGCTTAGGCCGGACATCAGGGAGCTCCTACGAGCAGTACTTC
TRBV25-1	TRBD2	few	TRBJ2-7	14	CASSTFSGRYEQYF	TGTGCCAGCAGCACGTTCTCCGGGAGGTACGAGCAGTACTTC
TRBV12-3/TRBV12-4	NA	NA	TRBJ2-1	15	CASSMGGGSYNEQFF	TGTGCCAGCAGCATGGGAGGGGGTTCCTACAATGAGCAGTTCTTC